The present TCR beta chain was sequenced within a study of blood T cell repertoires in COVID-19. Across the study: The United States, Italy and Spain provided the acute and convalescent COVID-19 samples. The analysed material was cDNA or gDNA that came from T cells, B-cell-depleted T cells, or PBMCs.

As originally analysed: Estimated nucleated cell counts came from reference gene primer amplification. Repertoires were generated with immunoSEQ multiplex PCR, while TCRdb's copy carries only in-frame clones and drops some. The DNA was the basis for D and trimming; V, J and clone size are from that table. The sample has over 200,000 clones; almost 85% are singletons. Germline CDR1 MNHEY, CDR2 SVGAGI. With 6 bases clipped from V and 5 bases from J, the junction kept 5 bases outside the gene matches. The CDR3 spans 13 residues. The chain has TRBV6-5 and TRBJ2-7, with 9 bases that match TRBD2. Sequencing used peripheral blood. The source of this sequence is a woman between 45 and 65 years old with active or convalescent COVID-19. DNA for the CDR3: TGTGCCAGCAGCCTGGGACTAGCAAACGAGCAGTACTTC. It is translated as CASSLGLANEQYF.